Listed below are T cell receptor beta chains from one sample, sequenced in a study of shared clonotypes between healthy human individuals. The method was immunoSEQ multiplex PCR; TCRdb's version includes in-frame clones alone and lacks a portion of them. The sample records a few million clones, approximately 90% being singletons. The sample consisted of naive CD4+ T cells from PBMCs. Receptor source: a man aged 18 to 30 in good health. Some clones in this sample may be carry-over from other donors' samples. Each CDR3 is given with its conserved first and last residue. A D gene is named only where the DNA matches it firmly. A clone size is listed for some rows: how often the clone was seen (once, few, many), or a class if it is expanded.

j_call: TRBJ2-3; v_call: TRBV7-9; clone_size: -; d_call: -; cdr3_nt: TGTGCCAGCGTTCTTGGTACAGGGTGGACAGATACGCAGTATTTT; cdr3_aa: CASVLGTGWTDTQYF
j_call: TRBJ2-2; v_call: TRBV5-8; clone_size: -; d_call: TRBD2; cdr3_nt: TGTGCCAGCAGTCAGGGACTAGCGGGATCCACCGGGGAGCTGTTTTTT; cdr3_aa: CASSQGLAGSTGELFF
j_call: TRBJ2-5; v_call: TRBV23-1; clone_size: -; d_call: -; cdr3_nt: TGCGCCAGCAGTCTAGGGGATGCTGAGACCCAGTACTTC; cdr3_aa: CASSLGDAETQYF
j_call: TRBJ1-2; v_call: TRBV4-1; clone_size: -; d_call: -; cdr3_nt: TGCGCCAGCAGCCAAGTAACGGGTCTTGGCAGGGTCAATTATGGCTACACCTTC; cdr3_aa: CASSQVTGLGRVNYGYTF
j_call: TRBJ2-7; v_call: TRBV5-1; clone_size: once; d_call: -; cdr3_nt: TGCGCCAGCGGAGTGGACGGGACCTTCGCGTACGAGCAGTACTTC; cdr3_aa: CASGVDGTFAYEQYF
j_call: TRBJ1-5; v_call: TRBV27; clone_size: -; d_call: -; cdr3_nt: TGTGCCAGCCACCCGGGGAGGGGTATTCGCAATCAGCCCCAGCATTTT; cdr3_aa: CASHPGRGIRNQPQHF
j_call: TRBJ1-1; v_call: TRBV30; clone_size: once; d_call: -; cdr3_nt: TGTGCCGTAGGTACAGGGCGGACTGAAGCTTTCTTT; cdr3_aa: CAVGTGRTEAFF
j_call: TRBJ2-5; v_call: TRBV18; clone_size: few; d_call: TRBD1; cdr3_nt: TGTGCCAGCTCACCCCCTACGACAGGGGGTTGGGAGACCCAGTACTTC; cdr3_aa: CASSPPTTGGWETQYF
j_call: TRBJ1-2; v_call: TRBV4-2; clone_size: -; d_call: -; cdr3_nt: TGTGCCAGCAGCAGGAGTAGGGACTATGGCTACACCTTC; cdr3_aa: CASSRSRDYGYTF
j_call: TRBJ2-7; v_call: TRBV18; clone_size: -; d_call: TRBD1; cdr3_nt: TGTGCCAGCTCACCAGGACAGGGGGGTTCCTACGAGCAGTACTTC; cdr3_aa: CASSPGQGGSYEQYF
j_call: TRBJ1-1; v_call: TRBV30; clone_size: -; d_call: -; cdr3_nt: TGTGCCTGGAGTTCGGGTACTGAAGCTTTCTTT; cdr3_aa: CAWSSGTEAFF
j_call: TRBJ1-4; v_call: TRBV7-9; clone_size: -; d_call: -; cdr3_nt: TGTGCCAGCAGCTTAAGACAGTATAATGAAAAACTGTTTTTT; cdr3_aa: CASSLRQYNEKLFF
j_call: TRBJ2-1; v_call: TRBV28; clone_size: -; d_call: TRBD2; cdr3_nt: TGTGCCAGCAGATTCAGCGGGAGTAGTGAGCAGTTCTTC; cdr3_aa: CASRFSGSSEQFF
j_call: TRBJ2-7; v_call: TRBV4-2; clone_size: -; d_call: -; cdr3_nt: TGTGCCAGCAGCCAAGATCTTACAGTCAGCATCGGGCGGACATACGAGCAGTACTTC; cdr3_aa: CASSQDLTVSIGRTYEQYF